A few counts support the clone carrying this T cell receptor (beta chain). Methods used by the authors: Amplified reference gene primers provided the basis for estimating nucleated cell counts. This table comes from immunoSEQ multiplex PCR, and its TCRdb copy is limited to in-frame clones, with some not included. That table supplies the V and J calls and clone size; D and trimming were determined from the DNA. This table holds 300,000 to 400,000 clones, about 88% found once. Germline V gene data show CDR1 as KGHSH and CDR2 as LQKENI. This CDR3 has 18 amino acids. Unmatched junction bases numbered 8, after V lost 3 bases and J lost 0 bases. The data belong to a study of blood T cell repertoires in COVID-19. Turning to the study itself: From T cells, B-cell-depleted T cells, or PBMCs came the material, which was cDNA or gDNA.

The source material was peripheral blood. The chain is built from TRBV18 and TRBJ1-6, with 7 bases fitting TRBD1. The TCR originated in a woman in her fifties or sixties with COVID-19, enrolled during active disease. The CDR3, as DNA: TGTGCCAGCTCACCCGTGCAGACAGGGCTCTCCTATAATTCACCCCTCCACTTT. It encodes CASSPVQTGLSYNSPLHF.